This T cell receptor beta chain is from a study of response to subunit inactivated influenza vaccine. Study-wide findings and caveats: The authors suggested that few new T cells are recruited per seasonal influenza vaccination.

CDR3 length: 13 residues. Germline-derived CDR1 and CDR2 are MDHEN and SYDVKM. Losses at the gene ends were 8 bases for V and 4 bases for J; bases not matched to a gene: 8. TCRdb recomputed calls from the RT-PCR reads with MiXCR, one row per CDR3 protein. The data contain about 500,000 distinct CDR3 sequences, approximately 15% of them singletons. This clonotype came up a few times. What it binds is not known. The V and J genes are TRBV28 and TRBJ2-7; 7 positions agree with TRBD1. The TCR comes from a man between 50 and 69 years old who received an inactivated influenza vaccine. This sample comprised CD4+ T cells sorted from PBMCs, obtained less than 30 months after vaccination. The CDR3 is CASEQGVTYEQYF. CDR3 in DNA: TGTGCCAGCGAGCAGGGGGTTACTTACGAGCAGTACTTC.